This T cell receptor beta chain was obtained from a study of persistence of HIV-infected CD4 T cells (dated by TCRdb to the early 2020s). Describing the broader study: CMV- and HIV-1 Gag-responding CD4+ T cells were isolated from ART-treated individuals so that antigen-driven clonal expansion of HIV-1-infected cells could be examined. The median time the participants had spent on suppressive ART was 7 to 9 years. Apart from a couple of participants who underwent leukapheresis at a single time point, peripheral blood samples of up to roughly 180 mL were collected from participants at multiple time points. TCRbeta sequencing assessed the clonality of all cells in each sorted population, while proviral sequencing assessed the clonality of infected cells. Cross-participant TCR cluster analysis included about eight participants for CMV and over five participants for Gag. The research as a whole found: Significantly lower TCRbeta richness was observed in CMV- and Gag-responding cells than in anti-CD3/anti-CD28-responding cells, and higher oligoclonality was observed in CMV-responding cells than in CD3/CD28-stimulated and Gag-responding cells. Within the same sorted populations, TCR oligoclonality correlated with proviral oligoclonality. Enrichment of degenerate expanded CDR3beta sequences was found in antigen-responding cells, suggesting convergent selection of CD4+ responses to CMV and Gag. Restriction of bulk TCR analyses to the rare CMV-responding cells that actually carried HIV-1 proviruses was not possible. The study involved few individuals and tested only a limited range of antigens.

The immunoSEQ hsTCRB assay version 4 in survey mode was used to sequence TCRbeta repertoires from genomic DNA. Genomic DNA was diluted to 8 to 10 ng/uL, using up to 1 ug per sample for TCRbeta sequencing. The study's own analysis went as follows. ImmunoSeq Analyzer 3.0 was used for analysis of TCRbeta data, and diversity was computed on productive nucleotide rearrangements. Using the Immunarch R package, the improved Chao index served to estimate lower-bound TCR diversity and the Gini coefficient served to estimate clonality. Different nucleotide rearrangements encoding the same CDR3beta amino acid sequence were counted as distinct clonotypes. Differential abundance analysis found TCRbeta sequences that were significantly enriched in antigen-responding cells compared with anti-CD3/anti-CD28-activated cells. Using predicted peptide-MHC specificity as the basis, GLIPH2 grouped TCRs into clusters, both for each participant individually and for the merged data sets that combined participants. Not all clones reach the TCRdb copy of this immuneACCESS table, which keeps in-frame sequences only. Checked studies attribute under half of the gap to unresolved V genes and leave the rest unexplained. V, J and clone size are taken as reported in that table, and D and trimming were inferred from the DNA itself. The sample includes some 58,000 clones, with 65% to 80% observed a single time. The biggest ten clones account for 1.5% to 2% of the sample.

About this clone: Its recognized antigen is unknown. Base qualities are not provided; no much larger clone lies one nucleotide away.

Per the publication, the treatment or condition label means: suppressive antiretroviral therapy. A pool of overlapping 15-mer peptides from HIV-1 Gag, at 1 ug per peptide per mL, was used to stimulate the cells. Memory populations depleted of antigen-responding cells were obtained by sorting nonresponding CD40L-negative CD69-negative CD45RO-high memory CD4+ T cells. Participants were HIV-1-infected adults who started suppressive ART during chronic infection. Participants had undetectable plasma HIV-1 RNA below 50 copies/mL for at least 4 years. To be included, a participant needed positive CMV serology and a CD4+ T cell count above 400 cells/uL. Before stimulation, PBMCs were isolated using density centrifugation and depleted of CD8+ T cells. For 15 to 20 hours, CD8-depleted PBMCs were stimulated with anti-CD28/CD49d costimulation, a CD40-blocking antibody, and enfuvirtide, which was added to prevent new infections. Sorting was done on either a Beckman Coulter MoFlo Legacy or an XDP sorter, and propidium iodide was used to exclude dead cells. For samples with more than one million cells, genomic DNA was extracted with the QIAamp DNA Mini Kit, and for all other samples the Quick-DNA Microprep Kit was used.

The receptor's source is an adult man with HIV who was CMV-seropositive. The sequences come from CD4+ T cells sorted from PBMCs after roughly 20-hour stimulation, collected from a patient who received antiretroviral therapy. The cell subset or site label here, explained by the study, means: CD40L-CD69- CD45RO-high memory CD4 T cells not responding to Gag peptides.

The CDR3 loop reads CASNRGTDTQYF. Read as DNA, the sequence is TGTGCCAGCAACCGGGGGACAGATACGCAGTATTTT. This sequence uses TRBV9 and TRBJ2-3, with TRBD2 as a weak D call on 6 bases. CDR1 SGDLS and CDR2 YYNGEE were looked up in the germline V gene. V sheds 6 bases and J sheds 3 bases, leaving 8 bases between their ends. Including the terminal cysteine and phenylalanine, the CDR3 comprises 12 residues. Only the CDR3 portion is preserved as DNA: 36 bases, with reading frame beginning at the first base.